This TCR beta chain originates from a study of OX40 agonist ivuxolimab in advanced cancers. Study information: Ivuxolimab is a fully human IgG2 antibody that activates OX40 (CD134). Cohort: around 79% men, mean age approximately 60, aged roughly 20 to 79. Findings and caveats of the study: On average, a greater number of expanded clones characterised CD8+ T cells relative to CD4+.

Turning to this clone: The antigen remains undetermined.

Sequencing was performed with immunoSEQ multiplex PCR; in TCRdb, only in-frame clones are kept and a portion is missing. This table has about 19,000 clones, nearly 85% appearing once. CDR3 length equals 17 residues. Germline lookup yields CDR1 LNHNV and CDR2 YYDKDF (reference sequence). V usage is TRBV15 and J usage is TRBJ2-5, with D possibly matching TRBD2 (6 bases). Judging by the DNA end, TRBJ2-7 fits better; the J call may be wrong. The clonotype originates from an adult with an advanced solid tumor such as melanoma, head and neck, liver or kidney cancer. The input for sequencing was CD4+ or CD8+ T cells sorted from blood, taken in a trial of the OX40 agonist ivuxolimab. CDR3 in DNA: TGTGCCACCAGCAGGAAAAGCTTCGGGGGTAGCTCCTACGAGCAGTACTTC. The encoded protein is CATSRKSFGGSSYEQYF.